The rows below give T cell receptor beta chains drawn from one sample of a study of spatial heterogeneity in lung cancer. One entry per CDR3 protein results from TCRdb running MiXCR on the 5' RACE reads. This repertoire shows just over 75,000 distinct CDR3 sequences, roughly 8% found once; its top ten account for 6% to 7%. Specimen: PBMCs, collected at surgery. Source of these receptors: a male donor with early-stage non-small cell lung cancer. The CDR3 runs from the conserved cysteine through the conserved F or W. The D gene is left open where the match is weak. For some rows the clone size is stated as once, few or many, or as a class when expanded; others skip it.

many	TRBJ2-1	-	TRBV7-2	TGTGCCAGCAGCTTAGTTGCTCGATACAATGAGCAGTTCTTC	CASSLVARYNEQFF
many	TRBJ2-2	-	TRBV27	TGTGCCAGCAGAGACAGGAACACCGGGGAGCTGTTTTTT	CASRDRNTGELFF
-	TRBJ1-1	TRBD1	TRBV20-1	TGCAGTGCTAGAGATATCTCGGACAGGCGTGAAGCTTTCTTT	CSARDISDRREAFF
many	TRBJ2-2	-	TRBV29-1	TGCAGCGTCGGGTTGACCGGGGAGCTGTTTTTT	CSVGLTGELFF
-	TRBJ1-2	-	TRBV28	TGTGCCAGCGGACGGGCGCGGGGCTACACCTTC	CASGRARGYTF
many	TRBJ2-2	TRBD1	TRBV11-2	TGTGCCAGCAGCTTCCCCGGACAGGTTAGCACCGGGGAGCTGTTTTTT	CASSFPGQVSTGELFF
many	TRBJ2-5	-	TRBV10-3	TGTGCCATCAGTGAGTCGTCAGGGACCCAGTACTTC	CAISESSGTQYF
many	TRBJ1-2	-	TRBV6-2/TRBV6-3	TGTGCCAGCAGTTTCCAACAGGGAGGAGGCTACACCTTC	CASSFQQGGGYTF
many	TRBJ2-7	-	TRBV5-1	TGCGCCAGCAGCTTGGCAGGGACGGCGGGGTACGAGCAGTACTTC	CASSLAGTAGYEQYF
many	TRBJ1-1	-	TRBV27	TGTGCCAGCAGGCAGAGCACTGAAGCTTTCTTT	CASRQSTEAFF
few	TRBJ2-7	TRBD2	TRBV4-2	TGTGCCAGCAGCCAACTTTCGACTAGCGGGACGTACGAGCAGTACTTC	CASSQLSTSGTYEQYF
-	TRBJ2-2	-	TRBV7-8	TGTGCCAGCAGCTTAGGTTGGGGGGGCGGCACCGGAGAGCTGTTTTTT	CASSLGWGGGTGELFF
many	TRBJ2-4	TRBD2	TRBV7-2	TGTGCCAGCAGCTTAGAAGCTGGACTAGCGGGAGTAACCAAAAACATTCAGTACTTC	CASSLEAGLAGVTKNIQYF
many	TRBJ1-6	-	TRBV5-1	TGCGCCAGCAGCAGGGCCGCAAATTCACCCCTCCACTTT	CASSRAANSPLHF
few	TRBJ2-5	TRBD2	TRBV24-1	TGTGCCACCAGTGGGCCGGGGGGAACTCAAGAGACCCAGTACTTC	CATSGPGGTQETQYF
few	TRBJ2-2	-	TRBV7-2	TGTGCCAGCAGCTTAAGGGGACACATTCTCCGGGATATTAACACCGGGGAGCTGTTTTTT	CASSLRGHILRDINTGELFF
many	TRBJ1-1	-	TRBV6-6	TGTGCCAGCGCCCTAGAAGCTTTCTTT	CASALEAFF
-	TRBJ1-1	-	TRBV3-1	TGTGCCAGCGGCGAGGACGGAAGGATGAACACTGAAGCTTTCTTT	CASGEDGRMNTEAFF
-	TRBJ2-5	-	TRBV6-5	TGTGCCAGCGGGCCGGGGAAAGAGACCCAGTACTTC	CASGPGKETQYF
many	TRBJ2-7	-	TRBV7-8	TGTGCCAGCAAGGGTCATATTTCCTACGAGCAGTACTTC	CASKGHISYEQYF
-	TRBJ2-5	-	TRBV6-5	TGTGCCAGCAGTTACGGGGGATCGGAGACCCAGTACTTC	CASSYGGSETQYF
-	TRBJ1-1	-	TRBV7-3	TGTGCCAGCAGACAGTGGGACTTGGCGGACACTGAAGCTTTCTTT	CASRQWDLADTEAFF
many	TRBJ2-1	TRBD1	TRBV29-1	TGCAGCGGCCGGGACAGACGGCTCCCCTTCACGTTCTTC	CSGRDRRLPFTFF
many	TRBJ2-3	-	TRBV10-1	TGCGCCAGCAGTGAGTCGGATAGGTCCGGTACGCAGTATTTT	CASSESDRSGTQYF
-	TRBJ1-5	-	TRBV12-5	TGTGCTAGTGCCCTACAGGGTGTTAGTCAGCCCCAGCATTTT	CASALQGVSQPQHF
few	TRBJ2-7	-	TRBV6-2/TRBV6-3	TGTGCCAGCAATCCCCTCCAGGGCCTCTACGAGCAGTACTTC	CASNPLQGLYEQYF
-	TRBJ2-7	TRBD1	TRBV6-5	TGTGCCAGCAGTTACGGGCAGGGGGCCTACGAGCAGTACTTC	CASSYGQGAYEQYF
few	TRBJ1-1	-	TRBV12-3/TRBV12-4	TGTGCCAGCGGTACTCGGACGCAGAACACTGAAGCTTTCTTT	CASGTRTQNTEAFF
many	TRBJ2-2	-	TRBV5-1	TGCGCCAGCAGCCCAACTCGGGCGTGGACCGGGGAGCTGTTTTTT	CASSPTRAWTGELFF
many	TRBJ2-6	-	TRBV27	TGTGCCAGCACCAACAGGGCTGGGGCCAACGTCCTGACTTTC	CASTNRAGANVLTF
many	TRBJ2-1	TRBD1	TRBV12-3/TRBV12-4	TGTGCCAGCAGTCCCCGACCGGGACAGGTGAACAATGAGCAGTTCTTC	CASSPRPGQVNNEQFF
-	TRBJ2-5	TRBD2	TRBV10-3	TGTGCCATCAGCCTAGGACTAGCGGGAACGGAGACCCAGTACTTC	CAISLGLAGTETQYF
many	TRBJ1-1	-	TRBV10-3	TGTGCCATCAGCGACGTGGGGGGGAACACTGAAGCTTTCTTT	CAISDVGGNTEAFF
many	TRBJ2-1	-	TRBV10-3	TGTGCCATCAGTGAGTCGAATTCAGGGTCCTACAATGAGCAGTTCTTC	CAISESNSGSYNEQFF
-	TRBJ2-1	-	TRBV11-3	TGTGCCAGCAGCTTAGATATCAGGTCCTCCTACAATGAGCAGTTCTTC	CASSLDIRSSYNEQFF
few	TRBJ1-5	-	TRBV2	TGTGCCAGCAGTGAACGGCGAGAGGGGCCCAATCAGCCCCAGCATTTT	CASSERREGPNQPQHF
-	TRBJ2-3	-	TRBV7-9	TGTGCCAGCAGCTTATCCACAGATACGCAGTATTTT	CASSLSTDTQYF
many	TRBJ1-1	-	TRBV29-1	TGCAGCGTTGAAGAGAACACTGAAGCTTTCTTT	CSVEENTEAFF
-	TRBJ1-2	-	TRBV24-1	TGTGCCACCGGGATGGGCTATGGCTACACCTTC	CATGMGYGYTF
few	TRBJ1-1	-	TRBV20-1	TGCAGCTTCCCCCAGGCGCTGAACACTGAAGCTTTCTTT	CSFPQALNTEAFF
-	TRBJ1-1	-	TRBV5-6	TGTGCCAGCAGACCTCGAAGGGGTGGCACTGAAGCTTTCTTT	CASRPRRGGTEAFF
-	TRBJ2-5	-	TRBV2	TGTGCCAGCAGTGAAAACAGGGACCAAGAGACCCAGTACTTC	CASSENRDQETQYF
many	TRBJ2-7	TRBD2	TRBV7-9	TGTGCCAGCAGCCCAACTAGCGGGACCTACGAGCAGTACTTC	CASSPTSGTYEQYF
many	TRBJ2-5	TRBD2	TRBV3-1	TGTGCCAGCAGCCAAGATGCGGGAGGAGAGACCCAGTACTTC	CASSQDAGGETQYF
many	TRBJ1-5	-	TRBV4-1	TGCGCCAGCAGCCAACGGGAGCAGGTCCTCCAGCCCCAGCATTTT	CASSQREQVLQPQHF
many	TRBJ1-3	TRBD1	TRBV7-2	TGTGCCAGCAGCCTACAGGGGCTGAAACCGACGGGCATATATTTT	CASSLQGLKPTGIYF
few	TRBJ2-2	-	TRBV11-2	TGTGCCAGCAGCTTAGTCCCCGCCAGATCGGCCGGGGAGCTGTTTTTT	CASSLVPARSAGELFF
many	TRBJ1-4	-	TRBV4-2	TGTGCCAGCAGCCAAGATCGGGGCCAGGGCAATGAAAAACTGTTTTTT	CASSQDRGQGNEKLFF
many	TRBJ2-7	TRBD1	TRBV5-5	TGTGCCAGCAGCTGGACGACAGGGAGAATAAACGAGCAGTACTTC	CASSWTTGRINEQYF
many	TRBJ2-1	-	TRBV11-2	TGTGCCAGCAGCCGAGATTGGAAGACTACCATCGATGAGCAGTTCTTC	CASSRDWKTTIDEQFF
many	TRBJ1-1	-	TRBV29-1	TGCAGCGCCGGGGTGACTGAAGCTTTCTTT	CSAGVTEAFF
-	TRBJ2-2	-	TRBV20-1	TGCAGTGCCCCCCGACCGGGTCACACCGGGGAGCTGTTTTTT	CSAPRPGHTGELFF
many	TRBJ2-1	-	TRBV24-1	TGTGCCACCAGTGGGCGGATAGGGGACCTACACAATGAGCAGTTCTTC	CATSGRIGDLHNEQFF
many	TRBJ2-7	-	TRBV4-2	TGTGCCAGCAGCCAACCCCTAGCGTTCGAGCAGTACTTC	CASSQPLAFEQYF
many	TRBJ2-1	TRBD1	TRBV11-2	TGTGCCAGCAGCAAGGGACAGGGCCCCTACAATGAGCAGTTCTTC	CASSKGQGPYNEQFF
few	TRBJ2-7	-	TRBV12-5	TGTGCTAGTGGTTTGGTCTACGAGCAGTACTTC	CASGLVYEQYF